The entry below describes one T cell receptor (beta chain). The record originates from a study of blood T cell repertoires in COVID-19. Study-wide context: T cells, B-cell-depleted T cells, or PBMCs provided the cDNA or gDNA that served as material.

In the original analysis: Scientists estimated how many nucleated cells there were by amplifying reference gene primers. The table came from immunoSEQ multiplex PCR; TCRdb's copy has only in-frame clones and leaves some out. V and J calls plus clone size are reproduced from that table; the DNA served to infer D and trimming. Of 200,000 to 300,000 clones listed, around 86% are singletons. The germline V gene has CDR1 SNHLY and CDR2 FYNNEI. The CDR3 has 16 amino acids. Trimming took 6 bases from V and 5 from J; bases not matched to a gene: 15. The TCR originated in an older woman who had recovered from COVID-19. Input material: peripheral blood. The chain links TRBV2 to TRBJ2-5; 7 bases map to TRBD2. CDR3 sequence reads: CASRIVLTSRGETQYF. The CDR3 DNA reads TGTGCCAGCAGGATCGTCCTGACTAGCCGAGGGGAGACCCAGTACTTC.